These 15 T cell receptor beta chains were all obtained from the same sample, sequenced in a study of technical replicates of blood from a handful of donors. Profiling relied on immunoSEQ multiplex PCR, and the TCRdb table lists in-frame clones only, not all of them. The table has 65,000 to 90,000 clones, roughly 98% seen once. The sequenced sample consisted of T cells isolated from PBMCs. Receptors were obtained from a human donor in good health.

CDR3 nucleotide sequence: TGCGCCAGCAGCTCTTTGACTAGCGGACCTCCAGATACGCAGTATTTT. Its protein is CASSSLTSGPPDTQYF. The rearrangement links TRBV5-1 to TRBJ2-3; 9 nucleotides line up with TRBD2. V shed 3 bases and J 4 bases; nucleotides not matched to a gene: 9. Germline V CDR1 and CDR2: SGHRS, YFSETQ. This CDR3 is built from 16 residues. Variable domain in full (rest from reference TRBV5-1 and TRBJ2-3): KAGVTQTPRYLIKTRGQQVTLSCSPISGHRSVSWYQQTPGQGLQFLFEYFSETQRNKGNFPGRFSGRQFSNSRSEMNVSTLELGDSALYLCASSSLTSGPPDTQYFGPGTRLTVL.

This chain joins TRBV7-3 and TRBJ2-1, with 8 bases matching TRBD2. The trim removed 4 bases at V and 6 bases at J, leaving 14 bases unmatched. The CDR3 is 17 residues long. Germline V lookup: CDR1 SGHTA, CDR2 FQGTGA. The CDR3 DNA reads as TGTGCCAGCAGCTCCTACGGACTAGCCGTCCCAAGCAATGAGCAGTTCTTC. Protein sequence: CASSSYGLAVPSNEQFF.

The chain has TRBV4-2 and TRBJ2-7; 7 positions agree with TRBD2. Losses at the gene ends were 3 bases for V and 0 bases for J; bases not matched to a gene: 8. Germline values: CDR1 LGHNA, CDR2 YNFKEQ. CDR3 length equals 16 residues. CDR3 amino acids: CASSQVLGTNSYEQYF. CDR3 nucleotide sequence: TGTGCCAGCAGCCAGGTACTAGGGACTAACTCCTACGAGCAGTACTTC.

The chain joins TRBV18 to TRBJ2-3, with 7 bases fitting TRBD2. Germline-derived CDR1 and CDR2 are KGHSH and LQKENI. Trimming at V came to 3 bases and at J to 0 bases, leaving 3 bases not matched to a gene. The CDR3 runs 15 residues. In nucleotides, the CDR3 is TGTGCCAGCTCACCCTTAGCGGGTAGCACAGATACGCAGTATTTT. This sequence encodes CASSPLAGSTDTQYF.

The V and J genes are TRBV27 and TRBJ2-7, with a possible D match to TRBD2 (6 bases). Germline CDR1 reads MNHEY; CDR2 reads SMNVEV (reference sequence). This CDR3 spans 11 amino acids. Deletions cut 8 bases from V and 4 bases from J, with 9 bases between. For the CDR3, the DNA is TGTGCCAGCGGACTACAATACGAGCAGTACTTC. This sequence encodes CASGLQYEQYF.

The chain joins TRBV4-1 to TRBJ2-7; the D gene is possibly TRBD1 (6 bases). CDR1 is MGHRA, CDR2 YSYEKL, per germline. This CDR3 region has 14 residues. V was pared by 0 bases and J by 2 bases, with 8 bases between. CDR3 amino acids: CASSQDSGAYEQYF. The CDR3, as DNA: TGCGCCAGCAGCCAAGACTCAGGGGCCTACGAGCAGTACTTC.

V and J are TRBV7-9 and TRBJ2-3, with 7 positions matching TRBD2. Losses at the gene ends were 8 bases for V and 3 bases for J; bases not matched to a gene: 11. CDR3 size: 15 residues. CDR1 and CDR2 (germline): SEHNR, FQNEAQ (reference sequence). The CDR3 DNA reads as TGTGCCAGCCGGCTGACGGCGGGAGAAACAGATACGCAGTATTTT. Protein: CASRLTAGETDTQYF.

The chain joins TRBV5-8 to TRBJ1-4; D gene uncertain. The CDR3 totals 15 residues. In germline, CDR1 is SGHTS, CDR2 YDEGEE. V lost 5 bases to trimming and J lost 0 bases, with 11 bases between them. CDR3 sequence reads: CASSRYRTTNEKLFF. CDR3 DNA: TGTGCCAGCAGTCGCTACAGAACAACTAATGAAAAACTGTTTTTT.

The chain has TRBV10-3 and TRBJ2-1; D gene ambiguous. The CDR3 consists of 13 residues. Trimming shortened V by 3 bases and J by 5 bases, and 8 bases separated the two germline ends. Germline-derived CDR1 and CDR2 are ENHRY and SYGVKD. This chain's CDR3 is CAISERRDNEQFF. As DNA, the CDR3 is TGTGCCATCAGTGAAAGACGGGACAATGAGCAGTTCTTC.

The chain links TRBV10-3 to TRBJ1-2, with a tentative D call TRBD1 (5 bases). V was shortened by 7 bases and J by 4 bases, with 22 bases between the two germline ends. CDR1 and CDR2 from the germline V gene are ENHRY and SYGVKD. The length of the CDR3 is 16 residues. CDR3 nucleotide sequence: TGTGCCATCATACATGAGGGACTGACCGGAACCTATGGCTACACCTTC. Translation gives CAIIHEGLTGTYGYTF.

This clone showed up just once. This chain links TRBV19 with TRBJ2-1; tentatively, D is TRBD1 (5 bases). Germline V gives CDR1 LNHDA, CDR2 SQIVND (reference sequence). V was cut by 7 bases and J by 8 bases, with 18 bases left in between. This CDR3 region has 14 residues. As DNA, the CDR3 is TGTGCCAGTACCCAGGGTTCTAGTTTCTATGAGCAGTTCTTC. It encodes CASTQGSSFYEQFF.

The rearrangement joins TRBV11-2 to TRBJ1-1; D gene uncertain. The germline CDR1 and CDR2 sequences are SGHAT and FQNNGV. V was pared by 8 bases and J by 0 bases, with 10 bases between. CDR3 length: 13 residues. CDR3 in amino acids: CASSLPLNTEAFF. The CDR3 nucleotides are TGTGCCAGCTCCCTTCCTTTGAACACTGAAGCTTTCTTT.

This rearrangement joins TRBV5-4 to TRBJ2-5, with 7 bases matching TRBD1. The germline CDR1 and CDR2 sequences are SGHNT and YYREEE (reference sequence). This CDR3 spans 14 amino acids. The V and J ends lost 4 bases and 5 bases, in that order; junction bases with no gene match: 8. CDR3 DNA: TGTGCCAGCAGCCCTGGACAGGCCATGGAGACCCAGTACTTC. It is translated as CASSPGQAMETQYF.

The genes are TRBV4-3 and TRBJ2-5; the D gene is possibly TRBD1 (6 bases). Germline CDR1 reads LGHNA; CDR2 reads YSLEER. The CDR3 runs to 13 residues. Trimming removed 0 bases at V and 10 bases at J, with 12 bases between. The CDR3: CASSQEAGDGQYF. CDR3 nucleotide sequence: TGCGCCAGCAGCCAAGAGGCAGGGGACGGCCAGTACTTC.

The V and J genes are TRBV5-1 and TRBJ2-1; a possible D gene is TRBD2 (6 bases). The germline V and J ends were trimmed by 7 bases and 5 bases, with 7 bases remaining between them. CDR1 SGHRS and CDR2 YFSETQ come from the germline V gene. The CDR3 runs 11 residues. For the CDR3, the DNA is TGCGCCAGCGGGAGGAACAATGAGCAGTTCTTC. This sequence encodes CASGRNNEQFF. Full variable domain (remainder filled in from reference TRBV5-1 and TRBJ2-1): KAGVTQTPRYLIKTRGQQVTLSCSPISGHRSVSWYQQTPGQGLQFLFEYFSETQRNKGNFPGRFSGRQFSNSRSEMNVSTLELGDSALYLCASGRNNEQFFGPGTRLTVL.